Below, 2 T cell receptor beta chains from the same sample are listed, as sequenced in a study of cytomegalovirus exposure and HLA in healthy donors. The study ran its PCR with 60 Vbeta and 13 Jbeta primers. Using immunoSEQ multiplex PCR, the repertoire was profiled, and TCRdb retains in-frame clones only, with some absent. The top ten clones hold roughly 4% of a sample with around 150,000 clones, roughly 80% of them seen once. The material sequenced was PBMCs. The source of these receptors is a woman aged 40-49 years in good health and CMV-seropositive.

The chain recombines TRBV6-6 with TRBJ2-7, with TRBD1 identical over 9 bases. Trimming cost V 0 bases and J 3 bases; bases outside gene matches: 6. CDR1 and CDR2 (germline): MNHNY, SVGAGI (reference sequence). The CDR3 spans 16 residues. The CDR3 DNA reads TGTGCCAGCAGTTACTCCCCGGGACAGGGACGCTACGAGCAGTACTTC. Translated, it gives CASSYSPGQGRYEQYF.

The chain links TRBV19 to TRBJ2-5; maybe TRBD2 (6 bases). TRBJ2-7 explains the end of the DNA better; the J call may be wrong. The CDR3 contains 14 residues. CDR1 is LNHDA and CDR2 is SQIVND in the germline V gene (reference sequence). This chain's CDR3 is CATGGSVTSYEQYF. The CDR3 nucleotides are TGTGCCACCGGAGGGAGTGTTACTTCCTACGAGCAGTACTTC.